This T cell receptor (beta chain) stems from a study of blood T cell repertoires in COVID-19. The CDR3 is 20 residues long. CDR1 SNHLY and CDR2 FYNNEI come from the germline V gene. V lost 2 bases, J lost 5 bases, and 19 bases stayed unmatched. Original analysis: Cell counts per sample came from amplifying reference gene primers. This table comes from immunoSEQ multiplex PCR, and its TCRdb copy is limited to in-frame clones, with some not included. The V and J calls and the clone size are those of that table, but D and trimming were determined from the DNA. The sample records fewer than 200,000 clones, around 86% being singletons.

This clonotype was obtained from a man aged 45-65 years with active or convalescent COVID-19. The gene calls are TRBV2 and TRBJ2-7; 12 bases are a match to TRBD1. The specimen sequenced was peripheral blood. CDR3 sequence (DNA): TGTGCCAGCAGTGAACCCCCCGGGACAGGGGGCGCTGGGACCTTCGACGAGCAGTACTTC. Translated: CASSEPPGTGGAGTFDEQYF.